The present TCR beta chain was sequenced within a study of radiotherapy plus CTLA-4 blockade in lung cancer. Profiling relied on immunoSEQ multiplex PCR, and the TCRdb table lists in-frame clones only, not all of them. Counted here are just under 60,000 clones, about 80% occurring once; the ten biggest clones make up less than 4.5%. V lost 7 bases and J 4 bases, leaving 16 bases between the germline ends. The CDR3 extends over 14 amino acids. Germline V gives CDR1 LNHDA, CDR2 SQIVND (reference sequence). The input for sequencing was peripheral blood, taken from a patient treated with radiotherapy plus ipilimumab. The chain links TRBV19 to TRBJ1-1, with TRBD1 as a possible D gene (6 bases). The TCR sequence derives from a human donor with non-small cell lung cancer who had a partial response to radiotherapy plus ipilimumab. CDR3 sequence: CASTPLDRFTEAFF. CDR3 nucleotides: TGTGCCAGTACCCCTCTCGACAGGTTCACTGAAGCTTTCTTT.